This entry features one TCR beta chain sequence. What it binds is unknown. This entry belongs to a study of T cell responses to AZD1222 COVID-19 vaccine. The length of the CDR3 is 16 residues. J lost 4 bases, V lost 0 bases, and 7 bases had no gene match. Germline V gene sequence: CDR1 LNHDA, CDR2 SQIVND (reference sequence). Sequencing was performed with immunoSEQ multiplex PCR; in TCRdb, only in-frame clones are kept and a portion is missing. The sample has about 100,000 clones, just under 90% seen once; the top ten hold roughly 15%. The study's findings and limits: When two AZD1222 doses had been given, Spike-specific TCR breadth and depth rose. Repertoires in all cases were sampled only once the peak T cell response had passed.

V is TRBV19 and J is TRBJ1-1; TRBD1 matches at 8 bases. This receptor was obtained from an adult in good health. The input for sequencing was peripheral blood, taken on day 0 of AZD1222 vaccination. CDR3 residues: CASSIETGVGSTEAFF. As DNA, the CDR3 is TGTGCCAGTAGTATAGAGACAGGGGTTGGAAGCACTGAAGCTTTCTTT.